This T cell receptor beta chain was captured in a study of blood T cell repertoires in COVID-19. On the study more broadly: Samples representing acute and convalescent COVID-19 were sourced from the United States, Italy and Spain.

Original processing methods: Estimates of nucleated cell counts were drawn from the amplification of reference gene primers. The data were produced by immunoSEQ multiplex PCR, yet TCRdb's version contains in-frame clones alone and is incomplete. The V and J calls and clone size come from that table; D and trimming were worked out from the DNA. This table has roughly 70,000 clones, more than 70% appearing once. This clone came up once. The sequence derives from a human donor in a cohort sampled during active COVID-19. Sequenced sample: peripheral blood.

CDR3 in amino acids: CASSDSQQGQETQYF. The DNA for the CDR3 is TGTGCCAGCAGTGATTCCCAGCAGGGGCAAGAGACCCAGTACTTC. The chain carries TRBV6-1 and TRBJ2-5; a weak D match, TRBD1 (6 bases). This CDR3 has 15 amino acids. Germline CDR1 MNHNS, CDR2 SASEGT. V dropped 3 bases and J dropped 2 bases, with 13 bases sitting between them.